This T cell receptor (beta chain) is from a study of regulatory T cells in long-lasting Graves disease (TCRdb year 2021). Background for the entire study: Persistent Graves' disease was defined as antithyroid drug treatment for over 5 years with persistently positive TSH receptor autoantibodies. Persistent Graves' disease patients were compared with newly diagnosed Graves' disease patients by peripheral blood TCR sequencing and RNA sequencing. The study was registered as a clinical trial and conducted in China. A total of 35 or so samples were covered by TCR sequencing, comprising approximately 13 persistent and about 20 newly diagnosed Graves' disease patients. In the clinical cohort, patients with persistent Graves' disease had used antithyroid drugs for an average of around 9.9 years.

The library relied on multiplex PCR. TCRdb lists the instrument as Illumina HiSeq 4000. TCR beta libraries were built with iRepertoire HTBI primers and Arm-PCR amplification of CDR3 regions. PCR products were gel purified before sequencing. Per the authors' processing: A total of some 60 TRBV and 14 TRBJ segments were identified across samples and were used for gene usage analysis of CDR3 amino acid clonotypes. Filtered high-quality paired reads were merged into contigs using COPE and FqMerger. BLAST was used to align contigs to the IMGT TRBV, TRBD and TRBJ reference genes, and CDR3 was defined following IMGT. Highly expanded clones were defined as clonotypes with a frequency above 0.1%. Shannon entropy served as the measure of repertoire diversity, while the Gini coefficient captured V-J evenness. A clonotype found in more than one individual was treated as public. In-frame beta chains were kept once TCRdb had trimmed the public reads at Q25 with fastp and called clones with MiXCR. Identical CDR3 proteins give one entry, which carries the most common genes and DNA. TCRdb assigned the V and J calls; the authors' analysis was not used. In this sample the table shows approximately 380,000 distinct CDR3 sequences, about 20% of which occur a single time. The leading ten clones occupy around 21% of the sample.

Findings and caveats that apply to the study as a whole: Patients with persistent disease shared more public clonotypes (around 2,500) than newly diagnosed patients did (approximately 990). Lower TCR Shannon entropy and fewer highly expanded clones were observed in persistent Graves' disease patients than in newly diagnosed patients, which suggested clonal expansion. Only peripheral blood was studied, because thyroid tissue, the primary lesion, was inaccessible. Sequencing and analysis were limited to the TCR beta chain. TRBV28, TRBJ1-2 and TRBJ2-5 were preferentially used in persistent disease, while TRBV20-1 and TRBJ2-1 were favored in newly diagnosed disease. The authors acknowledged the small sample size as a limitation that may reduce accuracy.

Per the publication, the time point label means: persistent/refractory GD, antithyroid drugs over 5 years with positive TRAb. RNA was extracted from PBMCs in TRIzol for both TCR sequencing and RNA sequencing. The diagnosis of Graves' disease was made according to American Thyroid Association guidelines. Recruitment of patients was carried out at an endocrinology department in Xi'an, China. Each patient gave approximately 8.8 milliliters of peripheral blood, collected in an EDTA anticoagulant tube. Ficoll Paque Plus density gradient separation was used to isolate PBMCs, and no further T cell sorting was performed. An Agilent 2100 Bioanalyzer and agarose gel were used to check RNA quality, while a NanoDrop 2000 measured RNA concentration. This clonotype was counted many times. Its recognized antigen is unknown. No much larger clone is present one base from it, and per-base qualities are unavailable.

Including cysteine and phenylalanine, the CDR3 has 14 amino acids. This entry keeps only the CDR3 DNA: 42 bases, framed from base 1. The germline V gene (reference sequence) gives CDR1 as MNHEY and CDR2 as SMNVEV. Trimming takes 4 bases from V and 10 bases from J, and the germline ends sit 14 bases apart. The sequence derives from a female donor with Graves disease. Material: peripheral blood mononuclear cells (PBMCs), obtained when the disease was refractory, from a patient treated with antithyroid drugs. The chain uses TRBV27 and TRBJ1-6, with the D gene not clear enough to name. The bases are TGTGCCAGCAGTTCTTGGGGAGGTGGGTCACCCCTCCACTTT. The encoded protein is CASSSWGGGSPLHF.